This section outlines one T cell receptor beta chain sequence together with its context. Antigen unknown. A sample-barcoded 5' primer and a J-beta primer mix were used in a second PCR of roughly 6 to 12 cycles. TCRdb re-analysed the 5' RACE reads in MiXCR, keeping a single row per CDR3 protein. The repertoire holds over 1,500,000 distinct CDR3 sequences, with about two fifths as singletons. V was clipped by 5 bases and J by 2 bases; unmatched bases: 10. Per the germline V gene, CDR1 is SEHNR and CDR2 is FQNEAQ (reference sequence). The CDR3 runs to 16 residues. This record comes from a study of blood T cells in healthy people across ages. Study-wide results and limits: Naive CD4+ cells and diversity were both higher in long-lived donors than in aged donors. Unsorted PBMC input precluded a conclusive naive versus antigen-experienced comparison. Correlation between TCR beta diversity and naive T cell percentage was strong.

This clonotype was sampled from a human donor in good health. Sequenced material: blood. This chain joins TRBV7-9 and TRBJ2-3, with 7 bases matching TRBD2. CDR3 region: CASSTLRGVDTDTQYF. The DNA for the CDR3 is TGTGCCAGCAGCACCCTTCGGGGGGTGGACACAGATACGCAGTATTTT.